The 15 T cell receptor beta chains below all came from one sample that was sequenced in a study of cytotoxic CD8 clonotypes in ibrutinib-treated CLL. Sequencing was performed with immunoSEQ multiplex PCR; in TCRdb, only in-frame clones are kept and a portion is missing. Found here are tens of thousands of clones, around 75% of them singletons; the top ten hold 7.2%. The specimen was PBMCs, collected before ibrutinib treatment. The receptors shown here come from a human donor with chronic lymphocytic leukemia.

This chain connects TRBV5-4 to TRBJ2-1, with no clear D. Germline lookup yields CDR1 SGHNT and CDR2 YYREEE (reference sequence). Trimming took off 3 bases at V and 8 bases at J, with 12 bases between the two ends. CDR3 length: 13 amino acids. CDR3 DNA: TGTGCCAGCAGCTGGGGTGTAGTGGATGAGCAGTTCTTC. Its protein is CASSWGVVDEQFF.

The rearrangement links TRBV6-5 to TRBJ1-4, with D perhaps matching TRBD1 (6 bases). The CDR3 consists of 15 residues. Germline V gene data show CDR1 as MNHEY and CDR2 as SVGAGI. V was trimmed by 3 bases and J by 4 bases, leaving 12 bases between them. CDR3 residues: CASSYSTGLNEKLFF. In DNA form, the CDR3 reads TGTGCCAGCAGTTATTCGACAGGTCTTAATGAAAAACTGTTTTTT.

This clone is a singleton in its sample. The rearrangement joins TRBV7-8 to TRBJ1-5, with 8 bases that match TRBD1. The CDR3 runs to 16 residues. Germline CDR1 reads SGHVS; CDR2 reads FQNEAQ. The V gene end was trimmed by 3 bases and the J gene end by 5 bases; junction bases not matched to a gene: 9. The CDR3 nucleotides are TGTGCCAGCAGCTTCCTTTCAACAGGGGGTTATCAGCCCCAGCATTTT. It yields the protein CASSFLSTGGYQPQHF. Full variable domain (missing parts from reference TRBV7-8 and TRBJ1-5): GAGVSQSPRYKVAKRGQDVALRCDPISGHVSLFWYQQALGQGPEFLTYFQNEAQLDKSGLPSDRFFAERPEGSVSTLKIQRTQQEDSAVYLCASSFLSTGGYQPQHFGDGTRLSIL.

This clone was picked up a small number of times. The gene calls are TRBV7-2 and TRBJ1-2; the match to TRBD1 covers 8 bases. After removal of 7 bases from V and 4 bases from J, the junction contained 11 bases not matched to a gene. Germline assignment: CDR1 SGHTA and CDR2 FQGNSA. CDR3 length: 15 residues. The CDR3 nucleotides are TGTGCCAGCACCCCGCAGGGGGCCGGACCCTATGGCTACACCTTC. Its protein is CASTPQGAGPYGYTF.

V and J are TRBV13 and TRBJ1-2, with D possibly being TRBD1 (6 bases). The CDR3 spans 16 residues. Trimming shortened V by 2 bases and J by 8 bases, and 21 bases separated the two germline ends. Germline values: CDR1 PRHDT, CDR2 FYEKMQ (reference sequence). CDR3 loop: CASSLRFHRDSRGYTF. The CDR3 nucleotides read TGTGCCAGCAGCTTACGGTTTCACAGGGATTCGAGGGGCTACACCTTC.

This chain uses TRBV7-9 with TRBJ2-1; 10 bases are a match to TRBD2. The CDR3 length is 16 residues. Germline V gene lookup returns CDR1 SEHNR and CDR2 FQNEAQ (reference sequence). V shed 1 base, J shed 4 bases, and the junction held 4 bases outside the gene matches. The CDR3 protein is CASSLGGSGRYNEQFF. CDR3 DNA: TGTGCCAGCAGCTTAGGTGGTAGCGGGAGGTACAATGAGCAGTTCTTC. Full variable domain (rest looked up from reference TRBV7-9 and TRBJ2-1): DTGVSQNPRHKITKRGQNVTFRCDPISEHNRLYWYRQTLGQGPEFLTYFQNEAQLEKSRLLSDRFSAERPKGSFSTLEIQRTEQGDSAMYLCASSLGGSGRYNEQFFGPGTRLTVL.

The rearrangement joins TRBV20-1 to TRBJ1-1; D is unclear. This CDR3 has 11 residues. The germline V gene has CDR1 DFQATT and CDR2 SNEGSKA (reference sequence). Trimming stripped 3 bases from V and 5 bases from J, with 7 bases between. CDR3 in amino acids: CSASRATEAFF. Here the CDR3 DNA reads TGCAGTGCTAGTAGGGCGACTGAAGCTTTCTTT.

In DNA form, the CDR3 reads TGTGCCAGCAGTTACGGCAGGCTCAGTAGTCCGCAGTATTTT. Protein product: CASSYGRLSSPQYF. The rearrangement uses TRBV6-6 and TRBJ2-3; D is uncertain. V was trimmed by 2 bases and J by 10 bases, leaving 16 bases between them. The CDR3 contains 14 residues. CDR1 MNHNY and CDR2 SVGAGI come from the germline V gene (reference sequence).

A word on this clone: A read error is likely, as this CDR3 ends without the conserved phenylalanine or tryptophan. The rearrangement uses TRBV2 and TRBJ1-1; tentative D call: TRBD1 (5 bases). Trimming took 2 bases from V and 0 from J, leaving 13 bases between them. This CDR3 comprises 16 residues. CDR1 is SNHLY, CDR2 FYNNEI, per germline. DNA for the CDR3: TGTGCCAGCAGTGAATATAACCCGGACATGAACACTGAAGCTTTCCTT. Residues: CASSEYNPDMNTEAFL.

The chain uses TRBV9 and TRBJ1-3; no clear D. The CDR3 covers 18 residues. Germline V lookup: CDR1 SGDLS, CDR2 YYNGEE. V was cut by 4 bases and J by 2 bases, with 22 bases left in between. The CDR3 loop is CASSPRVVPREAGNTIYF. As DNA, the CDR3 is TGTGCCAGCAGCCCCCGGGTCGTCCCGCGTGAGGCTGGAAACACCATATATTTT.

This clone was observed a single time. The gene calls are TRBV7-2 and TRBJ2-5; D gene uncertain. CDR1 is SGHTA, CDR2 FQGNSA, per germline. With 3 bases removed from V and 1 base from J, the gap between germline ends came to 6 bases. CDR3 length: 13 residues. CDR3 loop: CASSLFRQETQYF. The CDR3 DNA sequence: TGTGCCAGCAGCTTGTTCCGCCAAGAGACCCAGTACTTC.

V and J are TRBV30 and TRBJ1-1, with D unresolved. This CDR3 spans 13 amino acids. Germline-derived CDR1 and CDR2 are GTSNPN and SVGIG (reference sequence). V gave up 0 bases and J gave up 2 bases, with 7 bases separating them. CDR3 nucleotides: TGTGCCTGGAGTGTCGCCTTAAACACTGAAGCTTTCTTT. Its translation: CAWSVALNTEAFF.

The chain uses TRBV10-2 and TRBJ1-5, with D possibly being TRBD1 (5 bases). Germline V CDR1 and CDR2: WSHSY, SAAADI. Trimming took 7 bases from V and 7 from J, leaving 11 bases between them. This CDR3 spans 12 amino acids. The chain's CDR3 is CASTGGGQPQHF. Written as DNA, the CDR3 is TGCGCCAGCACGGGGGGAGGACAGCCCCAGCATTTT.

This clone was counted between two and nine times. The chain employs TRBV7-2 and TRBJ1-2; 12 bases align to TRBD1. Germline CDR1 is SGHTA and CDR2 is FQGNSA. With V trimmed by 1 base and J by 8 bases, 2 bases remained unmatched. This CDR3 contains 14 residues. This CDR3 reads CASSLGDRGRGYTF. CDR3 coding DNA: TGTGCCAGCAGCTTAGGGGACAGGGGGCGCGGCTACACCTTC.

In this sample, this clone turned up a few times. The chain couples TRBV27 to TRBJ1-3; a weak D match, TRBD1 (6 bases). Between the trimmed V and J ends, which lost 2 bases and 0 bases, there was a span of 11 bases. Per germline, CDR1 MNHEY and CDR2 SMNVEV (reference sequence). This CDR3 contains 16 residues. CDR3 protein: CASSLTRGGSGNTIYF. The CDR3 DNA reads TGTGCCAGCAGTTTAACGAGAGGGGGCTCTGGAAACACCATATATTTT.